The clone carrying this T cell receptor beta chain was recorded many times. This CDR3 has 12 amino acids. V lost 3 bases and J lost 3, with 6 bases in between. Germline V lookup: CDR1 MNHEY, CDR2 SMNVEV (reference sequence). From the 5' RACE reads, TCRdb called clonotypes with MiXCR, one entry per CDR3 protein. The sample lists around 80,000 distinct CDR3 sequences, roughly 5% occurring once. The data stem from a study of T cells of healthy individuals. This chain connects TRBV27 to TRBJ2-7; D perhaps matches TRBD1 (5 bases). This TCR came from a female donor in good health. CDR3 in DNA: TGTGCCAGCAGTTTCGACAGCTACGAGCAGTACTTC. As protein: CASSFDSYEQYF.